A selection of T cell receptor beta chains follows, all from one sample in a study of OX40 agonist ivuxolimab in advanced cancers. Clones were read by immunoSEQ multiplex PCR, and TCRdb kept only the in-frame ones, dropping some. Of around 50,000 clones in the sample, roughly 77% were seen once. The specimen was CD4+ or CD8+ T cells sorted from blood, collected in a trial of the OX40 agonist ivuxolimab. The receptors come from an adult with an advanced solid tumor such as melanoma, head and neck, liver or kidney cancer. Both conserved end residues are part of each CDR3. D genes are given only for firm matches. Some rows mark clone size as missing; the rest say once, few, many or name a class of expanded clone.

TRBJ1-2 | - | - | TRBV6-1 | CASSEGGGYTF | TGTGCCAGCAGTGAAGGGGGTGGCTACACCTTC
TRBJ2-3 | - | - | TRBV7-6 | CASSLALVGTDTQYF | TGTGCCAGCAGCTTAGCGCTGGTGGGTACAGATACGCAGTATTTT
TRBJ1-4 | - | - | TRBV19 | CASSTPGRRNEKLFF | TGTGCCAGTAGTACGCCGGGACGGCGTAATGAAAAACTGTTTTTT
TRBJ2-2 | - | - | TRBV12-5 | CASGLGPEVTGELFF | TGTGCTAGTGGTTTGGGTCCAGAGGTAACCGGGGAGCTGTTTTTT
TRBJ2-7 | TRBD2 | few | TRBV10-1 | CASSPSGGTYEQYF | TGCGCCAGCAGTCCTAGCGGGGGCACCTACGAGCAGTACTTC
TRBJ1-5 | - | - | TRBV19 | CASSTPRTGDSNQPQHF | TGTGCCAGTAGTACCCCCAGAACGGGGGATAGCAATCAGCCCCAGCATTTT
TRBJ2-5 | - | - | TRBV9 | CASSVGGQETQYF | TGTGCCAGCAGCGTAGGAGGGCAAGAGACCCAGTACTTC
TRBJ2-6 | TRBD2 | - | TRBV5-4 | CASSTGGSASGANVLTF | TGTGCCAGCAGTACCGGGGGGTCTGCCTCTGGGGCCAACGTCCTGACTTTC
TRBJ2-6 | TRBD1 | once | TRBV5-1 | CASSLAAGGNSGANVLTF | TGCGCCAGCAGCTTGGCTGCAGGGGGTAACTCTGGGGCCAACGTCCTGACTTTC
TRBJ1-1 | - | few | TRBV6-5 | CASTLPGGTEAFF | TGTGCCAGCACCCTCCCGGGGGGGACTGAAGCTTTCTTT
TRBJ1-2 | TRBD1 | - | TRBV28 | CASSIPGQGSSGYTF | TGTGCCAGCAGTATACCGGGACAGGGCTCCAGTGGCTACACCTTC
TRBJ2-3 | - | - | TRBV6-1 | CASSRDTDTQYF | TGTGCCAGCAGTAGAGATACAGATACGCAGTATTTT
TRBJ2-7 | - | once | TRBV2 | CASTPRTLNYEQYF | TGTGCCAGCACTCCACGGACGTTGAACTACGAGCAGTACTTC
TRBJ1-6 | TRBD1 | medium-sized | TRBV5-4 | CASSPRQGTSPLHF | TGTGCCAGCAGCCCGAGACAGGGTACCTCACCCCTCCACTTT
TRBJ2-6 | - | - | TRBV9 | CASSVASGAGANVLTF | TGTGCCAGCAGCGTAGCTTCAGGGGCTGGGGCCAACGTCCTGACTTTC
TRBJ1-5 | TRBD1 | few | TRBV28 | CASSSLGTGEQPQHF | TGTGCCAGCAGTTCCCTCGGGACAGGGGAACAGCCCCAGCATTTT
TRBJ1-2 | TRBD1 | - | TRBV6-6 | CASSSRQGARGYTF | TGTGCCAGCAGTAGCAGACAGGGGGCGAGGGGCTACACCTTC
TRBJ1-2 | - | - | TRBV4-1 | CASSQALGLLQGGYTF | TGCGCCAGCAGCCAAGCCTTAGGTCTTTTGCAGGGGGGCTACACCTTC
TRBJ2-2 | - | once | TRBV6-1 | CASSEAGRVGGELFF | TGTGCCAGCAGTGAAGCGGGCAGGGTAGGCGGGGAGCTGTTTTTT
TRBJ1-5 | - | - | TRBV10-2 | CASSDLGTPSNQPQHF | TGCGCCAGCAGTGATCTGGGCACTCCTAGCAATCAGCCCCAGCATTTT
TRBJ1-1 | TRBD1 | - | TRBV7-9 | CASSNTGGENTEAFF | TGTGCCAGCAGCAACACAGGGGGCGAGAACACTGAAGCTTTCTTT
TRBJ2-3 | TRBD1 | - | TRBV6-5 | CASRPTGVGTDTQYF | TGTGCCAGCAGACCGACAGGGGTCGGCACAGATACGCAGTATTTT
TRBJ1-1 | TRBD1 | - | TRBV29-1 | CSVNTGGRGTEAFF | TGCAGCGTTAATACAGGGGGCAGGGGCACTGAAGCTTTCTTT